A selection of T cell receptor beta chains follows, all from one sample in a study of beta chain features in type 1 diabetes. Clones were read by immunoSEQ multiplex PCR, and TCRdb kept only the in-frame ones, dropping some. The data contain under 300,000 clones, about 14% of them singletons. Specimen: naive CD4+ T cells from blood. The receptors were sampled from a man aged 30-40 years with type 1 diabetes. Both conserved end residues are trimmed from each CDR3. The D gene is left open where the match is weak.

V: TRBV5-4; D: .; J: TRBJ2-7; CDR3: ASSFQGRYEQY
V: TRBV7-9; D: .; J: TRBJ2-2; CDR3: ASRNSGNTGELF
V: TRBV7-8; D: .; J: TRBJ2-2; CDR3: ASSLQPRGNTGELF
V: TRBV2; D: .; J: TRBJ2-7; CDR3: ASSDEVAATYEQY
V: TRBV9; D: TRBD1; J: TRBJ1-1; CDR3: ASSALQGARTEAF
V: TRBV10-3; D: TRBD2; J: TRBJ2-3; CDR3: AISDAGGSDTQY
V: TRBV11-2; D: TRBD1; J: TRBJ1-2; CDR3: ASSFYRGRVRDYGYT
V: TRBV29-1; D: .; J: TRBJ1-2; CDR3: SVGGSNYGYT
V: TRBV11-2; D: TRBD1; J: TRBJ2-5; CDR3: ASSALRQGRKETQY
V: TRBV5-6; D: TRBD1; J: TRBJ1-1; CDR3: ASNRQGGTEAF
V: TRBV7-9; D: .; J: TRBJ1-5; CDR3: ASSSTNQGYNQPQH
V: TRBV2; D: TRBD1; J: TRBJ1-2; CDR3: ASSVLGTGGYGYT
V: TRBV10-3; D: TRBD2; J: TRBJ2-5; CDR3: AIMASGGETQY
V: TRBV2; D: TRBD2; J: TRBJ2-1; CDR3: ASSRETSGYNEQF
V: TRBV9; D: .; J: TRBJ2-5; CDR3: ASSGPADGMTKTQY
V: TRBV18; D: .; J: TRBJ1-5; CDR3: ASSPRQVDQPQH
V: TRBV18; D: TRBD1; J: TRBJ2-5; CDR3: ASSSDRVVETQY
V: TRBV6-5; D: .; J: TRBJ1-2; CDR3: ASSSTGFGYGYT
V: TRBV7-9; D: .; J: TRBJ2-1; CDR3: ASSTQWGAYNEQF
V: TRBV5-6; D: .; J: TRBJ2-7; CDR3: ASSPRGRPLSYEQY
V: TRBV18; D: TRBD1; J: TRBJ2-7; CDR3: ASSPGQGLYEQY
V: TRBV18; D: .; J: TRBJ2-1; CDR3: ASSGQVPTYNEQF
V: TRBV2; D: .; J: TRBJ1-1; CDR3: ASRAREGNTEAF
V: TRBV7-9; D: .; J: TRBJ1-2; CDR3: ASSSQTDYGYT
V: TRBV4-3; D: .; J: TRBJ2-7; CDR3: ASSQEAGHSPYEQY
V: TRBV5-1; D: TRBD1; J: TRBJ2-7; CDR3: ASSLAGQGVNEQY
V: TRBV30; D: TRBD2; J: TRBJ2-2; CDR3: AWELAGRVSFTGELF
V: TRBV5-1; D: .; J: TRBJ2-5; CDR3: ASSGGLAAGETQY
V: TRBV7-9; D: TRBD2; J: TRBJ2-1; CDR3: ASRSSAGGGREQF
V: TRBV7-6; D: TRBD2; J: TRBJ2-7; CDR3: ASRLAPGYEQY
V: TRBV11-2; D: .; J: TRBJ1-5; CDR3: ASSLDGGRLRPQH
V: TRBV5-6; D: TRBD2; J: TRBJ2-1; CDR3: ASSLPSGSGEQF
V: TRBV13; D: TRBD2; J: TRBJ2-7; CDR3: ASSPPGGRPSYEQY
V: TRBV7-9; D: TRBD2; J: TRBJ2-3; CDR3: ASRLTGTSGAGRTDTQY
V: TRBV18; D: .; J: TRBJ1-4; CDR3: ASSPYNEKLF
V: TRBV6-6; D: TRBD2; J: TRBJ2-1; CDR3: ASSRPTGGHNEQF
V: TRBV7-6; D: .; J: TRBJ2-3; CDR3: ASSLGLTSTDTQY
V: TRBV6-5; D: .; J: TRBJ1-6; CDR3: ASSPGRGPLH
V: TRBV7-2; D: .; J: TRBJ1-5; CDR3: ASSLDTYQPQH
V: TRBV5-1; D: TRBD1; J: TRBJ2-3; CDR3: ASSGGTGGTDTQY
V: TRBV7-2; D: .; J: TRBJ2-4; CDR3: ASSPDGLSGIQY
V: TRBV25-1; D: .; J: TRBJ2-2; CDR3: ASSEPSPGGGELF
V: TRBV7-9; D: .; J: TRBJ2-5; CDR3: ASSRIGGQETQY
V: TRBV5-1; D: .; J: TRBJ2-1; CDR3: ASSFRTVSYNEQF
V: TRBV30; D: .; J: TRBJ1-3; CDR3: ASTQGTIGNTIY
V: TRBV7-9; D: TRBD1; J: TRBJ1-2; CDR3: ASSTGQGGGYT
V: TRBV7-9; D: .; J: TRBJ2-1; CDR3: ASSVDGGSGNEQF
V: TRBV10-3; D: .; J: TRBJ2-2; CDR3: AISDIAGELF
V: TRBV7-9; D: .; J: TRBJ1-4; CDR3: ASSLGASTNEKLF
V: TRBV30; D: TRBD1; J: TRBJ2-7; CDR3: AWSVGQGTYEQY
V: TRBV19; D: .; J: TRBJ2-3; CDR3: ASTFSGPTDTQY
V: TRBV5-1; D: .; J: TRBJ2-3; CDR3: ASSETLASAQY
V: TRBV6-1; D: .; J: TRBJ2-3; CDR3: ASSEVGGLSTDTQY
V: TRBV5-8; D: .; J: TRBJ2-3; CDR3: ASSQPGIRDTQY
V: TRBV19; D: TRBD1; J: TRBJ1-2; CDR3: ASSIPGQGYGYT
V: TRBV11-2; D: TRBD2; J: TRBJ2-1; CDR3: ASSPTSGGAGGKGEQF
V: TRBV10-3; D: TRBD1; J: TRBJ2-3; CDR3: ASTPGQGGADTQY
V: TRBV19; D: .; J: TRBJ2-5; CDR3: ASSGAGASQETQY
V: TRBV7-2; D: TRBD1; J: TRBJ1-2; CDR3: ASSTLQGANYGYT